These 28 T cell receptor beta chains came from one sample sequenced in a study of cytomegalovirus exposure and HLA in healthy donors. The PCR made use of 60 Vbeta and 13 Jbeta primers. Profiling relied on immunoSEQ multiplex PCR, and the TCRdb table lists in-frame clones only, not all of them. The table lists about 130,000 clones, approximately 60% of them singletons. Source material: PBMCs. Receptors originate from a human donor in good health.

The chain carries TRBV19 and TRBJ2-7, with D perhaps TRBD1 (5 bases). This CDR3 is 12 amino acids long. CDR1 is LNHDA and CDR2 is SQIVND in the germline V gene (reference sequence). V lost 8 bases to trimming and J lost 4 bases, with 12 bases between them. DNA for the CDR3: TGTGCCAGTGGTGACAGAAAGTACGAGCAGTACTTC. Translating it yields CASGDRKYEQYF.

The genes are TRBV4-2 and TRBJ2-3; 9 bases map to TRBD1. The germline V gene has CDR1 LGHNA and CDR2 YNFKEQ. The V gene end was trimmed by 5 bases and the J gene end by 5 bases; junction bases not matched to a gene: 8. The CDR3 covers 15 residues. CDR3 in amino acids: CASSTQTGGLDTQYF. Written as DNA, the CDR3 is TGTGCCAGCAGCACACAGACAGGGGGTTTAGATACGCAGTATTTT.

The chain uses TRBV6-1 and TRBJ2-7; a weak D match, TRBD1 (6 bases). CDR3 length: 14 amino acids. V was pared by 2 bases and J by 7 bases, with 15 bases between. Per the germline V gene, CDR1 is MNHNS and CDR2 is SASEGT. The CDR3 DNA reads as TGTGCCAGCAGTGAAAGGGCGGAAGGGGGTGAGCAGTACTTC. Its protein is CASSERAEGGEQYF.

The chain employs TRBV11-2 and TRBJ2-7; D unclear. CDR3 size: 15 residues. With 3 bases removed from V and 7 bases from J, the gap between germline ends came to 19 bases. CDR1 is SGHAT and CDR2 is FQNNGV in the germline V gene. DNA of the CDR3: TGTGCCAGCAGCTTTCCCCGGGTTCTCCTAGGTGAGCAGTACTTC. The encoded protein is CASSFPRVLLGEQYF.

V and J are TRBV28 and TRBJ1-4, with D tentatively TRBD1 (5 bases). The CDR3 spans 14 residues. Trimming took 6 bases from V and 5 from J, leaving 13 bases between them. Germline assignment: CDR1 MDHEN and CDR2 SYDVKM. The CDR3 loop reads CASRLGNRNEKLFF. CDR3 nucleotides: TGTGCCAGCAGGCTCGGTAACAGGAATGAAAAACTGTTTTTT.

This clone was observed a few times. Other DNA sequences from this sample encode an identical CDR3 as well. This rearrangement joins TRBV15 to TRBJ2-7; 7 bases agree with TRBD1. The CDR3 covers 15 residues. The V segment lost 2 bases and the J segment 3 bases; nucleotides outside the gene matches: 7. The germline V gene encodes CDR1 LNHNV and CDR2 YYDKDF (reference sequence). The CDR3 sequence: CATSRTRDRGYEQYF. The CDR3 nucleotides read TGTGCCACCAGCAGAACCCGGGACAGAGGCTACGAGCAGTACTTC.

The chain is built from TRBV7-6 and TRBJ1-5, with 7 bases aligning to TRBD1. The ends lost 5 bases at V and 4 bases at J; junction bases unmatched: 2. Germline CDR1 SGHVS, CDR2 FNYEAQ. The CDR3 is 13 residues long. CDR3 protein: CASSRDRNQPQHF. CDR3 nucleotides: TGTGCCAGCAGCCGGGACAGAAATCAGCCCCAGCATTTT.

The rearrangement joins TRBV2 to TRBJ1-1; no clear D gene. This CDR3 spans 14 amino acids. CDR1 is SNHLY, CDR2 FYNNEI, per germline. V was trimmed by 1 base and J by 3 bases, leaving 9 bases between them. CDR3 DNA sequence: TGTGCCAGCAGTGAAGGGGAGTCCTACACTGAAGCTTTCTTT. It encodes CASSEGESYTEAFF.

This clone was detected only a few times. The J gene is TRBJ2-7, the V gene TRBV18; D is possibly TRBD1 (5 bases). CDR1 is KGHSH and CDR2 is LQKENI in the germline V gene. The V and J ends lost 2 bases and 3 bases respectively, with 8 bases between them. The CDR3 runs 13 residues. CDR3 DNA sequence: TGTGCCAGCTCACCAGGGGCGGACTACGAGCAGTACTTC. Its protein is CASSPGADYEQYF. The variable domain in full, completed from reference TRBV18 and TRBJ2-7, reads NAGVMQNPRHLVRRRGQEARLRCSPMKGHSHVYWYRQLPEEGLKFMVYLQKENIIDESGMPKERFSAEFPKEGPSILRIQQVVRGDSAAYFCASSPGADYEQYFGPGTRLTVT.

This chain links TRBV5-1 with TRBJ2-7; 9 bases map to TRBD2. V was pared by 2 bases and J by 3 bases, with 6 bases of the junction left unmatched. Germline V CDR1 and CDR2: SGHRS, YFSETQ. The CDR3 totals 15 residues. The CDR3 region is CASSFEASGNYEQYF. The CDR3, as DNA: TGCGCCAGCAGCTTTGAGGCTAGCGGGAACTACGAGCAGTACTTC.

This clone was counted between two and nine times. As DNA, the CDR3 is TGTGCCAGCAGCCAGGACAGGACAGGGAACACTGAAGCTTTCTTT. Translation: CASSQDRTGNTEAFF. The rearrangement uses TRBV2 and TRBJ1-1, with 7 positions matching TRBD1. Trimming took 6 bases from V and 1 from J; bases not matched to a gene: 8. CDR1 SNHLY and CDR2 FYNNEI come from the germline V gene. This CDR3 region has 15 residues. Full variable domain (outside the CDR3, taken from reference TRBV2 and TRBJ1-1): EPEVTQTPSHQVTQMGQEVILRCVPISNHLYFYWYRQILGQKVEFLVSFYNNEISEKSEIFDDQFSVERPDGSNFTLKIRSTKLEDSAMYFCASSQDRTGNTEAFFGQGTRLTVV.

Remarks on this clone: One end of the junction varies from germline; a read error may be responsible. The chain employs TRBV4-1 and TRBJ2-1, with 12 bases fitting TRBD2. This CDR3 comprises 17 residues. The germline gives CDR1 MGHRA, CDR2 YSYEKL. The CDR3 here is CASSEERLAGVRYEQFF. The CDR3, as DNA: TGCGCCAGCAGCGAAGAACGACTAGCGGGAGTTCGGTATGAGCAGTTCTTC.

The CDR3 spells CASNPGHRQSYEQYF. The CDR3 bases are TGTGCCAGCAACCCCGGTCACAGACAATCCTACGAGCAGTACTTC. The chain combines TRBV6-1 with TRBJ2-7; D gene uncertain. The CDR3 is 15 residues long. Germline V lookup: CDR1 MNHNS, CDR2 SASEGT. V was clipped by 7 bases and J by 1 base, with 17 bases between them.

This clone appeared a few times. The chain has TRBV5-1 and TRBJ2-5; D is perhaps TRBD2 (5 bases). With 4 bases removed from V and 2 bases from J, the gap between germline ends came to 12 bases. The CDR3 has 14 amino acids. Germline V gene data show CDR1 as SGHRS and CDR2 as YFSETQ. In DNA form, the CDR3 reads TGCGCCAGCAGCCAACTAGACGGACAAGAGACCCAGTACTTC. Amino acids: CASSQLDGQETQYF. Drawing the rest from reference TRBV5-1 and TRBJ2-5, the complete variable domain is KAGVTQTPRYLIKTRGQQVTLSCSPISGHRSVSWYQQTPGQGLQFLFEYFSETQRNKGNFPGRFSGRQFSNSRSEMNVSTLELGDSALYLCASSQLDGQETQYFGPGTRLLVL.

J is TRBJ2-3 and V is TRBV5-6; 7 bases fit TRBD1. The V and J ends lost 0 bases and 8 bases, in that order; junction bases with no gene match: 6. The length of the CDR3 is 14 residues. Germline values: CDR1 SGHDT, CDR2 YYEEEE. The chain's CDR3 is CASSLGQGEGTQYF. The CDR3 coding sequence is TGTGCCAGCAGCTTGGGACAGGGTGAGGGTACGCAGTATTTT. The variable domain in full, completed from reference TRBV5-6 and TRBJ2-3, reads DAGVTQSPTHLIKTRGQQVTLRCSPKSGHDTVSWYQQALGQGPQFIFQYYEEEERQRGNFPDRFSGHQFPNYSSELNVNALLLGDSALYLCASSLGQGEGTQYFGPGTRLTVL.

CDR3 nucleotide sequence: TGTGCCAGCAGTTACCCGACTGGAAACATTCAGTACTTC. It yields the protein CASSYPTGNIQYF. This chain uses TRBV6-5 with TRBJ2-4; D not resolved. Trimming pared 2 bases from V and 6 bases from J, leaving 8 bases between. The CDR3 runs to 13 residues. The germline gives CDR1 MNHEY, CDR2 SVGAGI.

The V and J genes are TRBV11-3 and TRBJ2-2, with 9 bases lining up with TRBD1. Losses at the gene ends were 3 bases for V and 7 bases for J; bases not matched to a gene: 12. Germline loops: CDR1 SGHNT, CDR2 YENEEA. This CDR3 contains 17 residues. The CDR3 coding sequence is TGTGCCAGCAGCTTCGCCGGGACAGGGACGGGAAGCGGGGAGCTGTTTTTT. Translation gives CASSFAGTGTGSGELFF.

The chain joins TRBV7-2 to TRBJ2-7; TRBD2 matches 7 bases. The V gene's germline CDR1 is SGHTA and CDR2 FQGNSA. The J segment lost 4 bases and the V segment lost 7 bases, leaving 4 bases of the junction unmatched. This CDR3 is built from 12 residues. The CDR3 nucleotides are TGTGCCAGCAAGTCGGGGGGTTACGAGCAGTACTTC. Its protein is CASKSGGYEQYF.

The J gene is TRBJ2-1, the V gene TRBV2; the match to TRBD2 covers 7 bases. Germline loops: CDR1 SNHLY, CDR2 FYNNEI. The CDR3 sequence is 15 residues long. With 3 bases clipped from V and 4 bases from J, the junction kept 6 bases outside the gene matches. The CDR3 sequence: CASSDTEAGYNEQFF. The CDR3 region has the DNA TGTGCCAGCAGTGACACGGAAGCGGGGTACAATGAGCAGTTCTTC.

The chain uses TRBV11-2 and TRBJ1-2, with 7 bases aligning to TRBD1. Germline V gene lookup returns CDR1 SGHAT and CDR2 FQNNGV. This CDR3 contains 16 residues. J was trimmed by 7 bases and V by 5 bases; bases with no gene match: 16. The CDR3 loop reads CASSHLHRGKEGGYTF. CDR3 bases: TGTGCCAGCAGCCATCTTCACAGGGGTAAAGAGGGTGGCTACACCTTC. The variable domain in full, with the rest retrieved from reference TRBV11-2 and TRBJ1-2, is EAGVAQSPRYKIIEKRQSVAFWCNPISGHATLYWYQQILGQGPKLLIQFQNNGVVDDSQLPKDRFSAERLKGVDSTLKIQPAKLEDSAVYLCASSHLHRGKEGGYTFGSGTRLTVV.

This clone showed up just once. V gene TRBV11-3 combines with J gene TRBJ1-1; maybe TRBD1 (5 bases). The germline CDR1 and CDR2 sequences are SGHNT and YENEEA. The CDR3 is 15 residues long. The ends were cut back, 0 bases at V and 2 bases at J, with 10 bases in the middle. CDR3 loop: CASSLDSTANTEAFF. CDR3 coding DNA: TGTGCCAGCAGCTTAGACTCGACAGCCAACACTGAAGCTTTCTTT.

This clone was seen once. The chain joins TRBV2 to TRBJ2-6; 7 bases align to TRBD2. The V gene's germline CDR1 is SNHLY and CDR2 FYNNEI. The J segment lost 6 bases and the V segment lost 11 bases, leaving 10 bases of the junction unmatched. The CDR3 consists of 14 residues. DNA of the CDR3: TGTGCCGGCCGCGGGGGATCAGTGGCCAACGTCCTGACTTTC. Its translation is CAGRGGSVANVLTF. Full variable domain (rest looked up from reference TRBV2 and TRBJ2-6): EPEVTQTPSHQVTQMGQEVILRCVPISNHLYFYWYRQILGQKVEFLVSFYNNEISEKSEIFDDQFSVERPDGSNFTLKIRSTKLEDSAMYFCAGRGGSVANVLTFGAGSRLTVL.

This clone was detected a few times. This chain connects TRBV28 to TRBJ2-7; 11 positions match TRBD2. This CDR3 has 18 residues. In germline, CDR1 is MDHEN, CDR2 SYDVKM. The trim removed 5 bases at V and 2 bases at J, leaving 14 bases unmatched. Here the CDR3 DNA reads TGTGCCAGCAGTCCGCCTTGGACTAGCGGGCTCAATCCCTACGAGCAGTACTTC. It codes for CASSPPWTSGLNPYEQYF.

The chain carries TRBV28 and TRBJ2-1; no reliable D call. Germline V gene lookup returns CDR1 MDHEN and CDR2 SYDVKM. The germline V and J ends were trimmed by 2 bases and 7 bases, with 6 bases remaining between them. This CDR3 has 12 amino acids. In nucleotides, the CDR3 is TGTGCCAGCAGTTTAGAGAGTAATGAGCAGTTCTTC. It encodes CASSLESNEQFF.

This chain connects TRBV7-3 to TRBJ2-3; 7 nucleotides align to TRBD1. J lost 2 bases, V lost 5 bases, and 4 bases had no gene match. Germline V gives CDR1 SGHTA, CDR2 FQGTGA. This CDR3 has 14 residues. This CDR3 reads CASSEDRATDTQYF. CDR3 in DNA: TGTGCCAGCAGCGAAGACAGGGCCACAGATACGCAGTATTTT.

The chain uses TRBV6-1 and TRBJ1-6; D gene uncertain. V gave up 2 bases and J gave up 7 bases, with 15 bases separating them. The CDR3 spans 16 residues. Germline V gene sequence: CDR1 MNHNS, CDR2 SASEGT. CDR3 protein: CASSELEIRVNSPLHF. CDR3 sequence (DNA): TGTGCCAGCAGTGAACTTGAAATTCGGGTAAATTCACCCCTCCACTTT.

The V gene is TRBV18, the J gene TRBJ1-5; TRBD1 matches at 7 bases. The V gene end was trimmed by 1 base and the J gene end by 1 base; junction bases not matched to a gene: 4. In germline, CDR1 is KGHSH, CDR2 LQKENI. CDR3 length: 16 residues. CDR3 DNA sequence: TGTGCCAGCTCACCACAGGGGGCGCCGAGCAATCAGCCCCAGCATTTT. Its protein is CASSPQGAPSNQPQHF.

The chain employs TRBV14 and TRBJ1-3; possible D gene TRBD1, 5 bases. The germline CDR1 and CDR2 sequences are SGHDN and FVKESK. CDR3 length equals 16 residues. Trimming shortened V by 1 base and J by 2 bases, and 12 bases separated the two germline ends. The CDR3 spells CASSQGTAGTGNTIYF. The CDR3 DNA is TGTGCCAGCAGCCAAGGGACGGCAGGGACTGGAAACACCATATATTTT. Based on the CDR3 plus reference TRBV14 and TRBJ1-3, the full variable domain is EAGVTQFPSHSVIEKGQTVTLRCDPISGHDNLYWYRRVMGKEIKFLLHFVKESKQDESGMPNNRFLAERTGGTYSTLKVQPAELEDSGVYFCASSQGTAGTGNTIYFGEGSWLTVV.